A single sample is the source of the 13 T cell receptor beta chains below, sequenced in a study of blood T cell repertoires in COVID-19. Assay: immunoSEQ multiplex PCR; the TCRdb copy retains only in-frame clones and omits some. The table shows about 270,000 clones, with approximately 85% occurring only once. The sample comprised peripheral blood. The source is a woman in her sixties or seventies with acute or convalescent COVID-19.

The V call is TRBV5-4, the J call TRBJ2-2, with a weak D call TRBD1 (5 bases). Germline lookup yields CDR1 SGHNT and CDR2 YYREEE (reference sequence). The CDR3 spans 14 residues. V dropped 0 bases and J dropped 5 bases, with 8 bases sitting between them. The CDR3 bases are TGTGCCAGCAGCTTGGGGGGCAGTACCGGGGAGCTGTTTTTT. This translates into CASSLGGSTGELFF.

This chain links TRBV3-1 (or the pseudogene TRBV3-2) with TRBJ2-1; 10 nucleotides align to TRBD2. This CDR3 contains 15 residues. CDR1 LGHDT and CDR2 YNNKEL come from the germline V gene (reference sequence). Losses at the gene ends were 3 bases for V and 7 bases for J; bases not matched to a gene: 6. CDR3 region: CASSQPAGGLNEQFF. The DNA for the CDR3 is TGTGCCAGCAGCCAGCCAGCGGGGGGGCTAAATGAGCAGTTCTTC.

V gene TRBV7-3 combines with J gene TRBJ2-7; 8 nucleotides align to TRBD1. The CDR3 is 13 residues long. From germline, CDR1 is SGHTA and CDR2 FQGTGA. Unmatched junction bases numbered 5, after V lost 5 bases and J lost 5 bases. As DNA, the CDR3 is TGTGCCAGCAGCCTGACAGGGGCCAACGAGCAGTACTTC. It is translated as CASSLTGANEQYF.

V is TRBV10-2 and J is TRBJ1-1, with TRBD1 matching over 8 bases. Germline CDR1 and CDR2: WSHSY and SAAADI. The CDR3 loop spans 13 amino acids. V was pared by 5 bases and J by 7 bases, with 6 bases of the junction left unmatched. For the CDR3, the DNA is TGCGCCAGCAGTCAGGGGGCGTCTGGTGAAGCTTTCTTT. Residues: CASSQGASGEAFF.

The chain joins TRBV20-1 to TRBJ2-1; 7 bases map to TRBD2. The CDR3 has 10 amino acids. Germline V gene data show CDR1 as DFQATT and CDR2 as SNEGSKA (reference sequence). The V and J ends lost 5 bases and 14 bases, in that order; junction bases with no gene match: 6. Written as DNA, the CDR3 is TGCAGTGCTGGACTAGTAGGGGAGTTCTTC. Translated: CSAGLVGEFF.

The V gene is TRBV18, the J gene TRBJ1-1, with 7 bases aligning to TRBD1. The junction had 15 bases not matched to a gene; V was cut back by 6 bases and J by 5 bases. The CDR3 loop spans 16 amino acids. Looked up from germline, CDR1 is KGHSH and CDR2 is LQKENI. As DNA, the CDR3 is TGTGCCAGCTCGCCAAGCCGACAGGGTGTAGGTACTGAAGCTTTCTTT. Translated, it gives CASSPSRQGVGTEAFF.

The V and J genes are TRBV14 and TRBJ1-1; D is possibly TRBD1 (6 bases). Germline CDR1 and CDR2: SGHDN and FVKESK. This CDR3 spans 16 amino acids. The ends were cut back, 4 bases at V and 4 bases at J, with 19 bases in the middle. CDR3 bases: TGTGCCAGCAGCCTAATCGGGGGGCCGAGTGGCACTGAAGCTTTCTTT. Translated: CASSLIGGPSGTEAFF.

This clone came up once. This chain links TRBV19 with TRBJ1-2; D might be TRBD1 (6 bases). The CDR3 consists of 13 residues. Germline assignment: CDR1 LNHDA and CDR2 SQIVND (reference sequence). Trimming removed 5 bases at V and 3 bases at J, with 10 bases between. The CDR3 region has the DNA TGTGCCAGTAGTCAGGGGTCGTACTATGGCTACACCTTC. Amino acids: CASSQGSYYGYTF.

The chain couples TRBV7-9 to TRBJ1-1, with D perhaps matching TRBD1 (5 bases). This CDR3 spans 16 amino acids. Trimming left V 3 bases short and J 11 bases short, with 25 bases between. Germline CDR1 reads SEHNR; CDR2 reads FQNEAQ (reference sequence). The CDR3 bases are TGTGCCAGCAGCTTCGGGAGTTCAGGCTTGGGGCCGGGGGCTTTCTTT. Translating it yields CASSFGSSGLGPGAFF.

The CDR3 coding sequence is TGTGCCAGCAGCTTAACGGTAGGGGATAGCAATCAGCCCCAGCATTTT. This gives the protein CASSLTVGDSNQPQHF. The gene calls are TRBV5-6 and TRBJ1-5, with D perhaps matching TRBD1 (5 bases). The CDR3 contains 16 residues. Trimming stripped 2 bases from V and 0 bases from J, with 12 bases between. The V gene's germline CDR1 is SGHDT and CDR2 YYEEEE. Variable domain in full (rest from reference TRBV5-6 and TRBJ1-5): DAGVTQSPTHLIKTRGQQVTLRCSPKSGHDTVSWYQQALGQGPQFIFQYYEEEERQRGNFPDRFSGHQFPNYSSELNVNALLLGDSALYLCASSLTVGDSNQPQHFGDGTRLSIL.

The V and J genes are TRBV9 and TRBJ1-3, with TRBD1 matching over 9 bases. Germline lookup yields CDR1 SGDLS and CDR2 YYNGEE. The CDR3 has 13 residues. The trim removed 3 bases at V and 7 bases at J, leaving 2 bases unmatched. The chain's CDR3 is CASSDGQGNTIYF. The CDR3 DNA reads TGTGCCAGCAGCGATGGACAGGGGAACACCATATATTTT.

The V and J genes are TRBV2 and TRBJ1-5; possible D gene TRBD1, 5 bases. V was clipped by 3 bases and J by 7 bases, with 13 bases between them. The CDR3 consists of 14 residues. Germline V gene sequence: CDR1 SNHLY, CDR2 FYNNEI. CDR3 region: CASSDMGNRQPQHF. The CDR3 bases are TGTGCCAGCAGTGATATGGGAAACAGGCAGCCCCAGCATTTT.

V usage is TRBV19 and J usage is TRBJ2-7, with D tentatively TRBD1 (5 bases). There are 12 residues in the CDR3. The V end was cut by 6 bases, the J end by 3 bases, with 9 bases between. Germline CDR1 LNHDA, CDR2 SQIVND (reference sequence). The CDR3 loop reads CASSTGDYEQYF. CDR3 bases: TGTGCCAGTAGCACAGGAGACTACGAGCAGTACTTC. Full variable domain (rest looked up from reference TRBV19 and TRBJ2-7): DGGITQSPKYLFRKEGQNVTLSCEQNLNHDAMYWYRQDPGQGLRLIYYSQIVNDFQKGDIAEGYSVSREKKESFPLTVTSAQKNPTAFYLCASSTGDYEQYFGPGTRLTVT.